This entry is about one T cell receptor (beta chain). Its matching antigen is unknown. PCR employed 60 Vbeta and 13 Jbeta primers. Assay: immunoSEQ multiplex PCR; the TCRdb copy retains only in-frame clones and omits some. The table records about 130,000 clones, 81% of them present only once. This entry comes from a study of cytomegalovirus exposure and HLA in healthy donors. The study, taken as a whole, reports: In a later analysis, at a false discovery rate of 0.05, approximately 18,000 TCR beta sequences were associated with HLA alleles. V segments that were indistinguishable, TRBV6-2 and TRBV6-3 among them, were omitted from analysis. In most subjects, TCR beta sequences reportedly gave accurate predictions of HLA-A and HLA-B alleles.

CDR3 length equals 11 residues. V lost 6 bases and J lost 5, with 9 bases in between. CDR1 is DFQATT and CDR2 is SNEGSKA in the germline V gene (reference sequence). The genes are TRBV20-1 and TRBJ2-3, with D maybe TRBD2 (6 bases). This sequence originates from a man younger than 35 in good health and CMV-seropositive. The sequenced sample consisted of PBMCs. The CDR3 DNA sequence: TGCAGTGCAGCCGGGGGAGATACGCAGTATTTT. Translating it yields CSAAGGDTQYF.